One T cell receptor (beta chain) is described in this entry. The data were taken from a study of cytotoxic CD8 clonotypes in ibrutinib-treated CLL. The J segment lost 2 bases and the V segment lost 6 bases, leaving 3 bases of the junction unmatched. The CDR3 covers 14 residues. Germline V gene sequence: CDR1 MNHEY, CDR2 SVGAGI. Sequencing was performed with immunoSEQ multiplex PCR; in TCRdb, only in-frame clones are kept and a portion is missing. The sample includes 130,000 to 150,000 clones, approximately 81% of them seen just once. The chain has TRBV6-5 and TRBJ1-4; 7 bases are a match to TRBD1. The source of this sequence is a human donor with chronic lymphocytic leukemia. Sequencing used PBMCs, obtained after 12 months of ibrutinib treatment. CDR3 DNA sequence: TGTGCCAGCAGAGACAGGGTTACTAATGAAAAACTGTTTTTT. Protein sequence: CASRDRVTNEKLFF.